The 16 T cell receptor beta chains listed next were all sequenced from one sample in a study of blood T cell repertoires in COVID-19. Sequencing used immunoSEQ multiplex PCR; TCRdb keeps in-frame clones, though not all of them. Here the sample spans some 62,000 clones, about nine tenths being singletons. The specimen sequenced was peripheral blood. Every receptor here comes from a woman of 80 years or more with acute or convalescent COVID-19.

This rearrangement joins TRBV7-9 to TRBJ2-5; 11 bases agree with TRBD2. V shed 3 bases and J 5 bases; nucleotides not matched to a gene: 8. This CDR3 comprises 16 residues. From germline, CDR1 is SEHNR and CDR2 FQNEAQ (reference sequence). The CDR3 coding sequence is TGTGCCAGCAGCTTTGGGGTAGCGGGGGGGCAGGAGACCCAGTACTTC. Residues: CASSFGVAGGQETQYF.

V gene TRBV19 combines with J gene TRBJ2-4; tentative D call: TRBD2 (5 bases). The length of the CDR3 is 13 residues. V lost 3 bases and J 6 bases, leaving 9 bases between the germline ends. Germline CDR1 and CDR2: LNHDA and SQIVND (reference sequence). CDR3 sequence reads: CASSIRDVNIQYF. The DNA of the CDR3 is TGTGCCAGTAGTATTCGGGATGTAAACATTCAGTACTTC.

On this clone itself: Other DNA sequences of this sample code for an identical CDR3. This chain uses TRBV7-9 with TRBJ1-1, with D unclear. Germline V CDR1 and CDR2: SEHNR, FQNEAQ (reference sequence). Trimming removed 3 bases from V and 1 base from J, with 6 bases in between. The CDR3 consists of 13 residues. Here the CDR3 reads CASSFTENTEAFF. CDR3 sequence (DNA): TGTGCCAGCAGCTTCACAGAGAACACTGAAGCTTTCTTT.

The V and J genes are TRBV6-5 and TRBJ1-5; TRBD1 is a possible D gene (5 bases). Trimming cost V 4 bases and J 2 bases, with 12 bases left between them. The CDR3 has 15 residues. Looked up from germline, CDR1 is MNHEY and CDR2 is SVGAGI. CDR3 DNA sequence: TGTGCCAGCAGTTCCCAGGGTGGACGCAATCAGCCCCAGCATTTT. It encodes CASSSQGGRNQPQHF.

This chain joins TRBV9 and TRBJ2-3; D possibly corresponds to TRBD2 (5 bases). The length of the CDR3 is 15 residues. V gave up 2 bases and J gave up 1 base, with 11 bases separating them. Germline V gene data show CDR1 as SGDLS and CDR2 as YYNGEE. The CDR3 reads CASSVGVIGTDTQYF. CDR3 DNA sequence: TGTGCCAGCAGCGTCGGGGTTATAGGCACAGATACGCAGTATTTT.

The count of this clone is one. V gene TRBV7-9 combines with J gene TRBJ2-7; 12 positions match TRBD2. The CDR3 runs 15 residues. Germline V gene sequence: CDR1 SEHNR, CDR2 FQNEAQ (reference sequence). Trimming at V came to 7 bases and at J to 7 bases, leaving 11 bases not matched to a gene. The DNA for the CDR3 is TGTGCCAGCAAGGGTCGACTAGCGGGAGACCGGGAGCAGTACTTC. This codes for CASKGRLAGDREQYF.

The V call is TRBV29-1, the J call TRBJ1-4; possibly TRBD1 for D (5 bases). Germline assignment: CDR1 SQVTM and CDR2 ANQGSEA. The V and J ends lost 4 bases and 6 bases respectively, with 15 bases between them. The CDR3 sequence is 14 residues long. Written as DNA, the CDR3 is TGCAGCGTTGTTTCCACAGGCTTTGATGAAAAACTGTTTTTT. As protein: CSVVSTGFDEKLFF.

J is TRBJ2-7 and V is TRBV3-1 (or the pseudogene TRBV3-2); 10 bases align to TRBD2. Germline V CDR1 and CDR2: LGHDT, YNNKEL (reference sequence). CDR3 length: 14 amino acids. The ends lost 2 bases at V and 7 bases at J; junction bases unmatched: 5. The CDR3 sequence is CASSQLAGVGEQYF. The CDR3 nucleotides read TGTGCCAGCAGCCAACTAGCGGGAGTGGGGGAGCAGTACTTC.

The CDR3 reads CAISESKAGNQPQHF. As DNA, the CDR3 is TGTGCCATCAGTGAGTCGAAGGCAGGGAATCAGCCCCAGCATTTT. The chain carries TRBV10-3 and TRBJ1-5; weak D call: TRBD1 (5 bases). V was pared by 0 bases and J by 4 bases, with 10 bases between. Germline V gene data show CDR1 as ENHRY and CDR2 as SYGVKD. This CDR3 is 15 amino acids long.

This sequence joins TRBV6-4 and TRBJ1-1; D remains unclear. This CDR3 has 13 amino acids. V gave up 6 bases and J gave up 1 base, with 9 bases separating them. Germline assignment: CDR1 MRHNA and CDR2 SNTAGT. DNA for the CDR3: TGTGCCAGCAGCCGAGTCGCGAACACTGAAGCTTTCTTT. Amino acid sequence: CASSRVANTEAFF.

This chain joins TRBV7-9 and TRBJ1-2; D is uncertain. This CDR3 region has 15 residues. V was pared by 1 base and J by 2 bases, with 11 bases between. The germline V gene encodes CDR1 SEHNR and CDR2 FQNEAQ (reference sequence). The CDR3 coding sequence is TGTGCCAGCAGCTTAGGGTCGGCGGAAAACTATGGCTACACCTTC. Translation gives CASSLGSAENYGYTF.

This chain joins TRBV5-1 and TRBJ2-2, with 9 bases that match TRBD1. After removal of 4 bases from V and 3 bases from J, the junction contained 13 bases not matched to a gene. This CDR3 spans 18 amino acids. Germline loops: CDR1 SGHRS, CDR2 YFSETQ. Here the CDR3 reads CASSRQGPGTGYTGELFF. CDR3 coding DNA: TGCGCCAGCAGCCGCCAAGGTCCCGGGACAGGGTACACCGGGGAGCTGTTTTTT.

The V gene is TRBV5-1, the J gene TRBJ1-4; a weak D match, TRBD1 (5 bases). Deletions cut 7 bases from V and 3 bases from J, with 13 bases between. The CDR3 covers 14 residues. CDR1 is SGHRS and CDR2 is YFSETQ in the germline V gene. The CDR3 DNA reads TGCGCCAGCGGGGAGGTGACAGCTAATGAAAAACTGTTTTTT. Translated: CASGEVTANEKLFF.

V is TRBV27 and J is TRBJ1-1, with D unclear. In germline, CDR1 is MNHEY, CDR2 SMNVEV (reference sequence). This CDR3 spans 13 amino acids. Trimming took off 2 bases at V and 10 bases at J, with 14 bases between the two ends. The CDR3 reads CASSLPPPNPAFF. As DNA, the CDR3 is TGTGCCAGCAGTTTACCTCCTCCTAATCCAGCTTTCTTT.

In DNA form, the CDR3 reads TGTGCCAGCAGCGTAGCGGGACTAGCGGAAGAGACCCAGTACTTC. Its protein is CASSVAGLAEETQYF. This chain joins TRBV9 and TRBJ2-5; 11 bases are a match to TRBD2. Germline V gene data show CDR1 as SGDLS and CDR2 as YYNGEE. The trim removed 0 bases at V and 3 bases at J, leaving 1 base unmatched. This CDR3 has 15 residues.

The CDR3: CASSPSSAMGYEQYF. CDR3 nucleotides: TGTGCCAGCTCACCATCTTCAGCGATGGGTTACGAGCAGTACTTC. The chain has TRBV18 and TRBJ2-7; D is ambiguous. CDR3 length: 15 amino acids. Germline lookup yields CDR1 KGHSH and CDR2 LQKENI. Trimming removed 2 bases from V and 4 bases from J, with 15 bases in between. The entire variable domain, with the rest obtained from reference TRBV18 and TRBJ2-7, is as follows: NAGVMQNPRHLVRRRGQEARLRCSPMKGHSHVYWYRQLPEEGLKFMVYLQKENIIDESGMPKERFSAEFPKEGPSILRIQQVVRGDSAAYFCASSPSSAMGYEQYFGPGTRLTVT.